Shown below are 13 T cell receptor beta chains from a single sample sequenced in a study of blood T cell repertoires in COVID-19. Produced via immunoSEQ multiplex PCR; TCRdb's table is partial and in-frame only. The data show approximately 470,000 clones, approximately 83% seen once. The specimen was peripheral blood. Receptor source: a human donor in a cohort sampled during active COVID-19.

The chain recombines TRBV5-1 with TRBJ1-1, with D possibly being TRBD1 (5 bases). CDR3 length: 13 amino acids. The germline gives CDR1 SGHRS, CDR2 YFSETQ. V lost 7 bases to trimming and J lost 6 bases, with 16 bases between them. The CDR3 DNA is TGCGCCAGCGGTGGGGCAGGGAGGGCTGAAGCTTTCTTT. As protein: CASGGAGRAEAFF. Supplemented by reference TRBV5-1 and TRBJ1-1, the full variable domain reads KAGVTQTPRYLIKTRGQQVTLSCSPISGHRSVSWYQQTPGQGLQFLFEYFSETQRNKGNFPGRFSGRQFSNSRSEMNVSTLELGDSALYLCASGGAGRAEAFFGQGTRLTVV.

This chain uses TRBV6-5 with TRBJ2-1; the D gene is possibly TRBD2 (6 bases). The CDR3 has 15 residues. Trimming took 2 bases from V and 6 from J, leaving 14 bases between them. Germline V lookup: CDR1 MNHEY, CDR2 SVGAGI. The CDR3 DNA reads as TGTGCCAGCAGTTACGGGGCGATTAGCGGCAATGAGCAGTTCTTC. It is translated as CASSYGAISGNEQFF.

Concerning this clone itself: Mismatch with germline at one junction end may stem from a read error. V usage is TRBV12-3 or TRBV12-4 and J usage is TRBJ2-1, with D possibly being TRBD2 (6 bases). The CDR3 runs 11 residues. CDR3 in DNA: TGTGCCAGCAGTTTCGGGGGACCCTTGCTCTTC. Translated: CASSFGGPLLF.

This rearrangement joins TRBV5-6 to TRBJ2-2; D ambiguous. Germline CDR1 is SGHDT and CDR2 is YYEEEE. Trimming pared 1 base from V and 6 bases from J, leaving 10 bases between. The CDR3 totals 14 residues. The CDR3 DNA reads TGTGCCAGCAGCTTGCTTCTAGTGGCCGGGGAGCTGTTTTTT. Translation gives CASSLLLVAGELFF.

The chain couples TRBV28 to TRBJ1-5; no definite D call. The CDR3 is 12 amino acids. The germline gives CDR1 MDHEN, CDR2 SYDVKM. Trimming took off 5 bases at V and 7 bases at J, with 9 bases between the two ends. The CDR3 coding sequence is TGTGCCAGCAGTCGGAGGGTACAGCCCCAGCATTTT. This sequence encodes CASSRRVQPQHF. The entire variable domain, with the rest obtained from reference TRBV28 and TRBJ1-5, is as follows: DVKVTQSSRYLVKRTGEKVFLECVQDMDHENMFWYRQDPGLGLRLIYFSYDVKMKEKGDIPEGYSVSREKKERFSLILESASTNQTSMYLCASSRRVQPQHFGDGTRLSIL.

The chain has TRBV27 and TRBJ2-1; TRBD2 matches at 8 bases. V gave up 6 bases and J gave up 0 bases; unmatched junction bases: 7. Germline CDR1 is MNHEY and CDR2 is SMNVEV (reference sequence). The CDR3 consists of 16 residues. CDR3 DNA: TGTGCCAGCAGCCCCTATAGCGGGACCTCCTACAATGAGCAGTTCTTC. The encoded protein is CASSPYSGTSYNEQFF.

This clone has more than one count but fewer than ten. This chain uses TRBV28 with TRBJ2-5, with D possibly being TRBD2 (5 bases). V lost 5 bases, J lost 5 bases, and 18 bases lay in between. The CDR3 loop spans 15 amino acids. The germline CDR1 and CDR2 sequences are MDHEN and SYDVKM. Here the CDR3 DNA reads TGTGCCAGCAGTCCATTACCGGACGGGATGGAGACCCAGTACTTC. Residues: CASSPLPDGMETQYF.

CDR3: CASSRQGAMNTEAFF. The CDR3 DNA is TGTGCCAGCAGTCGACAGGGGGCCATGAACACTGAAGCTTTCTTT. The chain carries TRBV7-2 and TRBJ1-1; 10 nucleotides align to TRBD1. The CDR3 runs to 15 residues. Germline CDR1 is SGHTA and CDR2 is FQGNSA. The J segment lost 0 bases and the V segment lost 6 bases, leaving 4 bases of the junction unmatched.

The chain links TRBV5-4 to TRBJ2-7; the D gene is possibly TRBD2 (6 bases). V was pared by 3 bases and J by 3 bases, with 19 bases between. CDR3 size: 16 residues. CDR1 and CDR2 from the germline V gene are SGHNT and YYREEE (reference sequence). CDR3 coding DNA: TGTGCCAGCAGCTCCCCCGGGGGACTGGCGAGCTACGAGCAGTACTTC. As protein: CASSSPGGLASYEQYF.

This chain uses TRBV28 with TRBJ1-1; a weak D match, TRBD1 (6 bases). V shed 4 bases and J shed 5 bases, with 20 bases lying between them. Germline CDR1 reads MDHEN; CDR2 reads SYDVKM. The CDR3 runs 16 residues. In DNA form, the CDR3 reads TGTGCCAGCAGTTCTGGGGGGGCAGGCAGTTATACTGAAGCTTTCTTT. This encodes CASSSGGAGSYTEAFF.

The chain recombines TRBV4-3 with TRBJ1-1; TRBD1 matches 9 bases. This CDR3 has 15 residues. Losses at the gene ends were 3 bases for V and 4 bases for J; bases not matched to a gene: 6. Germline loops: CDR1 LGHNA, CDR2 YSLEER. Here the CDR3 reads CASSQGQGLSTEAFF. Written as DNA, the CDR3 is TGCGCCAGCAGCCAGGGACAGGGCTTAAGCACTGAAGCTTTCTTT.

J is TRBJ1-1 and V is TRBV5-1; 11 nucleotides line up with TRBD1. The CDR3 length is 15 residues. Unmatched junction bases numbered 7, after V lost 4 bases and J lost 5 bases. The germline V gene encodes CDR1 SGHRS and CDR2 YFSETQ. The chain's CDR3 is CASSHGQGARTEAFF. The CDR3, as DNA: TGCGCCAGCAGCCACGGACAGGGGGCGCGAACTGAAGCTTTCTTT.

The gene calls are TRBV27 and TRBJ2-5; D gene unclear. CDR3 length: 11 amino acids. Between the trimmed V and J ends, which lost 7 bases and 0 bases, there was a span of 3 bases. CDR1 and CDR2 (germline): MNHEY, SMNVEV (reference sequence). CDR3 coding DNA: TGTGCCAGCACCAACCAAGAGACCCAGTACTTC. Protein product: CASTNQETQYF.